Listed here are 9 T cell receptor beta chains from one sample, sequenced in a study of blood T cell repertoires in COVID-19. Assay used: immunoSEQ multiplex PCR; TCRdb lists only in-frame clones, some missing. In the table there are about 250,000 clones, 70% to 85% of which are singletons. Sequencing was performed on peripheral blood. These receptors were collected from an elderly man with acute or convalescent COVID-19.

The V gene is TRBV7-2, the J gene TRBJ2-6; 8 bases match TRBD1. With V trimmed by 2 bases and J by 0 bases, 6 bases remained unmatched. The germline gives CDR1 SGHTA, CDR2 FQGNSA. CDR3 length: 18 residues. Written as DNA, the CDR3 is TGTGCCAGCAGCTTAAGGGACAGGTCCTTCTCTGGGGCCAACGTCCTGACTTTC. Residues: CASSLRDRSFSGANVLTF.

This clone was detected a few times. V is TRBV19 and J is TRBJ1-6, with 9 positions matching TRBD1. Per germline, CDR1 LNHDA and CDR2 SQIVND (reference sequence). Trimming cost V 3 bases and J 7 bases; bases outside gene matches: 4. This CDR3 contains 15 residues. The DNA for the CDR3 is TGTGCCAGTAGTATCGGGACAGGGCTGAATTCACCCCTCCACTTT. Translated, it gives CASSIGTGLNSPLHF.

As for this clone: This specimen includes other DNA sequences encoding the same CDR3. The rearrangement uses TRBV5-1 and TRBJ2-3, with D tentatively TRBD2 (7 bases). With 2 bases removed from V and 4 bases from J, the gap between germline ends came to 11 bases. Germline CDR1 reads SGHRS; CDR2 reads YFSETQ. The length of the CDR3 is 14 residues. CDR3 sequence: CASSLGGAADTQYF. In nucleotides, the CDR3 is TGCGCCAGCAGCTTAGGGGGGGCTGCAGATACGCAGTATTTT.

The V and J genes are TRBV24-1 and TRBJ1-1, with D maybe TRBD1 (5 bases). This CDR3 spans 13 amino acids. The V and J ends lost 7 bases and 1 base respectively, with 9 bases between them. Germline CDR1 is KGHDR and CDR2 is SFDVKD. DNA for the CDR3: TGTGCCACCAGGGGGGGGTCGAACACTGAAGCTTTCTTT. Residues: CATRGGSNTEAFF.

The CDR3 sequence: CATSSGQGAYSNQPQHF. In nucleotides, the CDR3 is TGTGCCACCAGCAGCGGACAGGGGGCGTATAGCAATCAGCCCCAGCATTTT. The gene calls are TRBV24-1 and TRBJ1-5; 11 bases are a match to TRBD1. Germline CDR1 reads KGHDR; CDR2 reads SFDVKD. The CDR3 is 17 amino acids. V shed 7 bases, J shed 0 bases, and the junction held 7 bases outside the gene matches.

CDR3 bases: TGTGCCAGTAGTATCGATACGCGCCGGGGTTCACCCCTCCACTTT. It encodes CASSIDTRRGSPLHF. This chain connects TRBV19 to TRBJ1-6; D unresolved. The V gene lost 3 bases and the J gene lost 9 bases, with 15 bases spanning the gap. There are 15 residues in the CDR3. The V gene's germline CDR1 is LNHDA and CDR2 SQIVND (reference sequence).

This rearrangement joins TRBV27 to TRBJ1-4; D gene uncertain. CDR1 MNHEY and CDR2 SMNVEV come from the germline V gene (reference sequence). Deletions cut 6 bases from V and 5 bases from J, with 16 bases between. CDR3 length equals 15 residues. The CDR3 nucleotides read TGTGCCAGCAGCTTTAGAGGACGGGAGAATGAAAAACTGTTTTTT. Amino acids: CASSFRGRENEKLFF. Variable domain in full (rest from reference TRBV27 and TRBJ1-4): EAQVTQNPRYLITVTGKKLTVTCSQNMNHEYMSWYRQDPGLGLRQIYYSMNVEVTDKGDVPEGYKVSRKEKRNFPLILESPSPNQTSLYFCASSFRGRENEKLFFGSGTQLSVL.

This chain uses TRBV6-5 with TRBJ1-6, with D maybe TRBD1 (6 bases). The ends were cut back, 6 bases at V and 0 bases at J, with 9 bases in the middle. Germline lookup yields CDR1 MNHEY and CDR2 SVGAGI. This CDR3 region has 15 residues. The CDR3 loop reads CASRDRDSYNSPLHF. In DNA form, the CDR3 reads TGTGCCAGCAGGGACAGAGACTCCTATAATTCACCCCTCCACTTT.

This clone was recorded once. The chain carries TRBV6-1 and TRBJ2-1; 10 nucleotides align to TRBD2. The CDR3 has 15 residues. The V and J ends lost 3 bases and 8 bases, in that order; junction bases with no gene match: 7. From germline, CDR1 is MNHNS and CDR2 SASEGT. The CDR3 DNA follows: TGTGCCAGCAGTGAGCTAGCGGGAGCACTAGATGAGCAGTTCTTC. Translating it yields CASSELAGALDEQFF.